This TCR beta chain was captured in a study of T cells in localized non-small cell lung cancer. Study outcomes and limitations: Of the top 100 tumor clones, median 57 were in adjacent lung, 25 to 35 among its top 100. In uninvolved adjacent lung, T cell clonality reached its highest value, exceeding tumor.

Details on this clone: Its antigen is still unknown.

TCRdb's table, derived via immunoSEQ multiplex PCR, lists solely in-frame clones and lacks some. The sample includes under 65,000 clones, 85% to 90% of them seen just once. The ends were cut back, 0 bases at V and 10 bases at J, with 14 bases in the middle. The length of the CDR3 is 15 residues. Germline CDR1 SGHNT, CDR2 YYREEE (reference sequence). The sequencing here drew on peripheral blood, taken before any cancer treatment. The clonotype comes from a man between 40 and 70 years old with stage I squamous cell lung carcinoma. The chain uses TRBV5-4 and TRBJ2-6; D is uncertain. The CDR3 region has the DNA TGTGCCAGCAGCTTGGGGCAGGCGAGGAAGAACGTCCTGACTTTC. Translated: CASSLGQARKNVLTF.